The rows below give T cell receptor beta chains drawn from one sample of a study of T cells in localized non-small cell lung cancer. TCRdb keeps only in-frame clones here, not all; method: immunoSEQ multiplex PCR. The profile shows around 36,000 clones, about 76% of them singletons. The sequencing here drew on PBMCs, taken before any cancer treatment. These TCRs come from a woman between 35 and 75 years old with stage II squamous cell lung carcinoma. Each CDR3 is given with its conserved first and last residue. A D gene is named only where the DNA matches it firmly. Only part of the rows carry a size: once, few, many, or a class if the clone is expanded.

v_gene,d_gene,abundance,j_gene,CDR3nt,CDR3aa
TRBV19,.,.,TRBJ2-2,TGTGCCAGTAGTATCGACTACGGGGTCGGGGAGCTGTTTTTT,CASSIDYGVGELFF
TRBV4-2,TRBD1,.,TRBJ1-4,TGTGCCAGCAGCCCAGGACAGGGGGCTGTCCCTAATGAAAAACTGTTTTTT,CASSPGQGAVPNEKLFF
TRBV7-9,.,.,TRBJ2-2,TGTGCCAGCAGTTTGGATGTGGGACTCACCGGGGAGCTGTTTTTT,CASSLDVGLTGELFF
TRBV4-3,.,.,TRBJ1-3,TGCGCCAGCAGCCAAGACCGTGCAGGTGGAAACACCATATATTTT,CASSQDRAGGNTIYF
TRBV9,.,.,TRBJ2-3,TGTGCCAGCAGCGCTGGACTACCTGGGGATACGCAGTATTTT,CASSAGLPGDTQYF
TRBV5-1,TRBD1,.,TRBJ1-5,TGCGCCAGCAGCTTGGACGGACAGGGGAATCTGCCCCAGCATTTT,CASSLDGQGNLPQHF
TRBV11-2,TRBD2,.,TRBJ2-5,TGTGCCAGCAGCCAAGCGGGGTTAGGGACCCAGTACTTC,CASSQAGLGTQYF
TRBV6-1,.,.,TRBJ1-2,TGTGCCAGCAGTATCCAGGGTGAGAACTATGGCTACACCTTC,CASSIQGENYGYTF
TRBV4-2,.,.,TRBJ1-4,TGTGCCAGCAGCCATCAAGCAGGGCATGCAACTAATGAAAAACTGTTTTTT,CASSHQAGHATNEKLFF
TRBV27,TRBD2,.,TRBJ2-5,TGTGCCAGCAGTTGGGGAGGGAGGGCCGCAGAGACCCAGTACTTC,CASSWGGRAAETQYF
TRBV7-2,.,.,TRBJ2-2,TGTGCCAGCAATTCCCCGAACACCGGGGAGCTGTTTTTT,CASNSPNTGELFF
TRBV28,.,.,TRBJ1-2,TGTGCCAGCAGCGGTTTTCCGTATGGCTACACCTTC,CASSGFPYGYTF
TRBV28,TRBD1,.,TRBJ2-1,TGTGCCAGCAGCGCCAGAACAGGGGGCAATGAGCAGTTCTTC,CASSARTGGNEQFF
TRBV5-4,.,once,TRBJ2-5,TGTGCCAGCAGAACCCAGGAGGAAGAGACCCAGTACTTC,CASRTQEEETQYF
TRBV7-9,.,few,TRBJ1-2,TGTGCCAGCAGCCCGCCCCCAGGGTACGACTATGGCTACACCTTC,CASSPPPGYDYGYTF
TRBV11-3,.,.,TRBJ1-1,TGTGCCAGCAGCCAGAGGGGGAACACTGAAGCTTTCTTT,CASSQRGNTEAFF
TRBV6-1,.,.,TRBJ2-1,TGTGCCAGCAGTGAGGTGGGGCAATCTGAGCAGTTCTTC,CASSEVGQSEQFF
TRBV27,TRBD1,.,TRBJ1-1,TGTGCCAGCAGTTTAGCGACAGGGTTGGGAACTGAAGCTTTCTTT,CASSLATGLGTEAFF
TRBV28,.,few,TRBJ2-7,TGTGCCAGCAACATTGGGGCGGGACAATACTACGAGCAGTACTTC,CASNIGAGQYYEQYF
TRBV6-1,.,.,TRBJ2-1,TGTGCCAGCAGAGGTGATTTATTCTCCTACAATGAGCAGTTCTTC,CASRGDLFSYNEQFF
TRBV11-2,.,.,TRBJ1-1,TGTGCCAGCAGCTTAGAGTACGGGATGAACACTGAAGCTTTCTTT,CASSLEYGMNTEAFF
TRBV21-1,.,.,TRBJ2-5,TGTGCCAGCAGCAACGGTCGGCCGGGGGGGAAGACCCAGTACTTC,CASSNGRPGGKTQYF
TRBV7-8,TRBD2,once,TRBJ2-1,TGTGCCAGCAGCTCTCCGCGGAGCGGGGGTTACAATGAGCAGTTCTTC,CASSSPRSGGYNEQFF
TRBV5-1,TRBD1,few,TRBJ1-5,TGCGCCAGCAGCATTGGACAGGGCCAGCCCCAGCATTTT,CASSIGQGQPQHF
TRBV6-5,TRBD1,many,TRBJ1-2,TGTGCCAGCAGTTTGACCGGGACAGATGGCTACACCTTC,CASSLTGTDGYTF
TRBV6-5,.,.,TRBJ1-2,TGTGCCAGCAGGTCGGGGGGGGATGGCTACACCTTC,CASRSGGDGYTF
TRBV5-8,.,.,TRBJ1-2,TGTGCCAGCACCTCACGTACCTTCTATGGCTACACCTTC,CASTSRTFYGYTF
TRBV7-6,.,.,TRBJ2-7,TGTGCCAGCAGCTTAGTGGCGGATAGCTCCTACGAGCAGTACTTC,CASSLVADSSYEQYF
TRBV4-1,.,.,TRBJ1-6,TGCGCCAGCAGCCAAGATCGGGATTCACCCCTCCACTTT,CASSQDRDSPLHF
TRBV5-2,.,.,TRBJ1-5,TGTGCCAGCAGCCAAGACCCCAATCAGCCCCAGCATTTT,CASSQDPNQPQHF
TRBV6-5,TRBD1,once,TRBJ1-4,TGTGCCAGCAGTTCCGGACAGGGGGCTAATGAAAAACTGTTTTTT,CASSSGQGANEKLFF
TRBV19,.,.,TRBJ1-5,TGTGCCAGTAGATGGACAGATGGTAAGGGCGGGGGCAATCAGCCCCAGCATTTT,CASRWTDGKGGGNQPQHF
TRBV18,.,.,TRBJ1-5,TGTGCCAGCTCACCTCCGGCGGGGGGCAATCAGCCCCAGCATTTT,CASSPPAGGNQPQHF
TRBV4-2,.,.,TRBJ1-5,TGTGCCAGCAGCCAGCCGGGGCAGCCCCAGCATTTT,CASSQPGQPQHF
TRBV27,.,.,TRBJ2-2,TGTGCCATCGGGAGGAGCGCGGACAGCGGAAGAAGGGAGCTGTTTTTT,CAIGRSADSGRRELFF
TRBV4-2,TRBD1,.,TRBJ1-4,TGTGCCAGCAGCCAAGAGGGGACAGGGGGTGAAAAACTGTTTTTT,CASSQEGTGGEKLFF
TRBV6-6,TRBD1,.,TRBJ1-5,TGTGCCAGCAGTTACCACAGGGGAAGGGGCAATCAGCCCCAGCATTTT,CASSYHRGRGNQPQHF
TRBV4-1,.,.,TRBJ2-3,TGCGCCAGCAGCCCTGGACTTCTGAGCCCAGATACGCAGTATTTT,CASSPGLLSPDTQYF
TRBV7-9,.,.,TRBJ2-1,TGTGCCAGCAGCTTACCTTACAATGAGCAGTTCTTC,CASSLPYNEQFF
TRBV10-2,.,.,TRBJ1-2,TGCGCCAGCAGTGAAAGCTTGGAAAAGGAGGGCTACACCTTC,CASSESLEKEGYTF
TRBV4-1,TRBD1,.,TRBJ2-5,TGCGCCAGCAGCCAAGAAAACCTAGGGACAGGGAGCGGGACCCAGTACTTC,CASSQENLGTGSGTQYF
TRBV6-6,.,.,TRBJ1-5,TGTGCCAGCAGTTACTCTGGGGGGAGGCAGCCCCAGCATTTT,CASSYSGGRQPQHF
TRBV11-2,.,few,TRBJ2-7,TGTGCCAGCAGCCCCGACAGACCCTACGAGCAGTACTTC,CASSPDRPYEQYF
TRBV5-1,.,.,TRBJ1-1,TGCGCCAGCAGCTTGGCCCAGGGGAGTAAGGCTTTCTTT,CASSLAQGSKAFF
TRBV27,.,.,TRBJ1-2,TGTGCCAGCAGCCTCTCCTCTATGACAGGCCTCTACACCTTC,CASSLSSMTGLYTF
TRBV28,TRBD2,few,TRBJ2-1,TGTGCCAGCAGCTCCCAGAAGCGGGACGATTTCAATGAGCAGTTCTTC,CASSSQKRDDFNEQFF
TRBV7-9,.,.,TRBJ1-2,TGTGCCAGCAGCTTAATCAGGGATGGCTACACCTTC,CASSLIRDGYTF
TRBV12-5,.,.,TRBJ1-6,TGTGCTAGTGGTTTGGATAGACAGGCCCTCAGTAATTCACCCCTCCACTTT,CASGLDRQALSNSPLHF